The clone carrying this T cell receptor (beta chain) has only a few counts. This record belongs to a study of T cells in Graves' hyperthyroidism and ophthalmopathy. Among ophthalmopathy patients, the Clinical Activity Score reached at least 3, the NOSPECS grade reached at least 4, and duration remained under 3 months. V was clipped by 3 bases and J by 0 bases, with 11 bases between them. Germline lookup yields CDR1 MDHEN and CDR2 SYDVKM. CDR3 length: 16 amino acids. TCR beta CDR3 sequences were amplified from RNA transcripts. RT-PCR in the first round (using the HTBI primer set) targeted the TCR CDR3. TCRdb re-called the multiplex PCR reads with MiXCR, one entry per CDR3 protein. This table has 500,000 to 650,000 distinct CDR3 sequences, around 13% appearing once.

The sequence came from a woman between 45 and 65 years old with Graves' ophthalmopathy. The V and J genes are TRBV28 and TRBJ1-4; D remains ambiguous. The sequenced sample consisted of blood. The CDR3 sequence is CASSFTEDSTNEKLFF. CDR3 in DNA: TGTGCCAGCAGTTTCACCGAAGATTCAACTAATGAAAAACTGTTTTTT. The whole variable domain, remainder taken from reference TRBV28 and TRBJ1-4, is DVKVTQSSRYLVKRTGEKVFLECVQDMDHENMFWYRQDPGLGLRLIYFSYDVKMKEKGDIPEGYSVSREKKERFSLILESASTNQTSMYLCASSFTEDSTNEKLFFGSGTQLSVL.